Listed below are T cell receptor beta chains from one sample, sequenced in a study of cytomegalovirus exposure and HLA in healthy donors. Generated by immunoSEQ multiplex PCR, the TCRdb table keeps only in-frame clones and is missing some. The data contain tens of thousands of clones, approximately 55% of them seen just once; the ten biggest clones take up about 6.1%. Specimen: PBMCs. These receptors all stem from a woman aged 40 to 49 in good health and CMV-seropositive. Both conserved end residues are part of each CDR3. The D gene is left open where the match is weak. For some rows the clone size is stated as once, few or many, or as a class when expanded; others skip it.

V,D,J,size,DNA,CDR3
TRBV5-1,NA,TRBJ2-7,once,TGCGCCAGCAGCTTGGATGCCGGCTCCTACGAGCAGTACTTC,CASSLDAGSYEQYF
TRBV10-1,TRBD2,TRBJ2-3,NA,TGCGCCAGTGGACTTCGACTAGCGGAGAACACAGATACGCAGTATTTT,CASGLRLAENTDTQYF
TRBV2,NA,TRBJ1-2,few,TGTGCCAGCATTCCCCTAGTTCTGGGGCATGGCTACACCTTC,CASIPLVLGHGYTF
TRBV19,TRBD2,TRBJ2-1,medium-sized,TGTGCCAGTAGTATATACGGGGGGGCCTACAATGAGCAGTTCTTC,CASSIYGGAYNEQFF
TRBV14,NA,TRBJ2-5,NA,TGTGCCAGCAGCCAATCCCTAGCTCAAGAGACCCAGTACTTC,CASSQSLAQETQYF
TRBV4-1,TRBD1,TRBJ1-6,NA,TGCGCCAGCAGCCACCGGGACAGGGATAATTCACCCCTCCACTTT,CASSHRDRDNSPLHF
TRBV5-1,TRBD2,TRBJ2-5,few,TGCGCCAGCAGCTTGGGGACTAGCGGGGGAGAGACCCAGTACTTC,CASSLGTSGGETQYF
TRBV10-2,TRBD1,TRBJ1-6,NA,TGCGCCAGCAGTGAGGGGGACAGGGGTAATTCACCCCTCCACTTT,CASSEGDRGNSPLHF
TRBV6-6,TRBD2,TRBJ2-1,NA,TGTGCCAGCGCCAGGACTAGCGGGGATGAGCAGTTCTTC,CASARTSGDEQFF
TRBV4-1,TRBD2,TRBJ2-1,NA,TGCGCCAGCAGCCAAGCAACTAGCGGGGGCCTCTGGAATGAGCAGTTCTTC,CASSQATSGGLWNEQFF
TRBV4-3,NA,TRBJ1-1,NA,TGCGCCAGCAGCCAACAACGGGAACCCACTGAAGCTTTCTTT,CASSQQREPTEAFF
TRBV30,TRBD1,TRBJ2-7,NA,TGTGCCTGGAGTTCCGGGACAGGGGGTCTCGAGCAGTACTTC,CAWSSGTGGLEQYF